Listed below are T cell receptor beta chains from one sample, sequenced in a study of cytomegalovirus exposure and HLA in healthy donors. The assay was immunoSEQ multiplex PCR, and TCRdb's table has in-frame clones only and misses some. This sample carries some 120,000 clones, approximately 81% of them seen once, and the ten largest clones take 3.5% to 4.5%. The sample consisted of PBMCs. These receptors were taken from a man between 25 and 39 years old in good health and CMV-seropositive. Each CDR3 is given with its conserved first and last residue. D genes are given only for firm matches. Size values are once, few and many counts, or a class for expanded clones, and some rows have none.

size: -
V: TRBV7-2
D: TRBD2
J: TRBJ2-1
CDR3: CASSFLAGVAEQFF
DNA: TGTGCCAGCAGCTTTCTAGCGGGAGTGGCTGAGCAGTTCTTC

size: -
V: TRBV18
D: -
J: TRBJ2-7
CDR3: CASSPQDIILSGQYF
DNA: TGTGCCAGCTCACCCCAGGACATAATTTTATCTGGGCAGTACTTC

size: -
V: TRBV6-6
D: -
J: TRBJ2-7
CDR3: CASSYSGSYEQYF
DNA: TGTGCCAGCAGTTACTCCGGGTCCTACGAGCAGTACTTC

size: -
V: TRBV7-9
D: TRBD1
J: TRBJ2-7
CDR3: CSSSWVQGAPYEQYF
DNA: TGTTCCAGCAGCTGGGTACAGGGGGCGCCCTACGAGCAGTACTTC

size: once
V: TRBV5-1
D: -
J: TRBJ2-3
CDR3: CASNGQGLGTDTQYF
DNA: TGCGCCAGCAATGGCCAGGGCCTGGGCACAGATACGCAGTATTTT

size: -
V: TRBV7-3
D: -
J: TRBJ2-7
CDR3: CASSPNDPRSSYEQYF
DNA: TGTGCCAGCAGCCCAAACGACCCAAGGAGCTCCTACGAGCAGTACTTC

size: -
V: TRBV28
D: TRBD2
J: TRBJ2-5
CDR3: CASSLFVSGSPETQYF
DNA: TGTGCCAGCAGTTTGTTTGTCAGCGGGAGCCCAGAGACCCAGTACTTC

size: once
V: TRBV4-1
D: -
J: TRBJ1-1
CDR3: CASSQSSRVAEAFF
DNA: TGCGCCAGCAGCCAATCCTCCAGGGTCGCTGAAGCTTTCTTT

size: -
V: TRBV30
D: -
J: TRBJ2-7
CDR3: CAWSIGVGEQYF
DNA: TGTGCCTGGAGTATCGGGGTGGGAGAGCAGTACTTC

size: once
V: TRBV7-2
D: -
J: TRBJ1-4
CDR3: CASRRPGLGEKLFF
DNA: TGTGCCAGCAGGCGCCCAGGGCTTGGTGAAAAACTGTTTTTT

size: -
V: TRBV11-2
D: -
J: TRBJ1-1
CDR3: CASSFQAMDTEAFF
DNA: TGTGCCAGCAGCTTCCAGGCCATGGACACTGAAGCTTTCTTT

size: -
V: TRBV10-3
D: -
J: TRBJ1-1
CDR3: CAISEREGSEAFF
DNA: TGTGCCATCAGTGAGCGAGAGGGATCCGAAGCTTTCTTT

size: -
V: TRBV27
D: -
J: TRBJ1-1
CDR3: CASSERRTGTAFF
DNA: TGTGCCAGCAGTGAAAGGCGTACGGGTACAGCTTTCTTT

size: -
V: TRBV5-1
D: -
J: TRBJ1-1
CDR3: CASRLLGGNTEAFF
DNA: TGCGCCAGCAGACTGCTAGGGGGGAACACTGAAGCTTTCTTT

size: once
V: TRBV2
D: -
J: TRBJ2-7
CDR3: CASSQGQGKFYEQYF
DNA: TGTGCCAGCAGTCAGGGCCAGGGGAAATTCTACGAGCAGTACTTC

size: once
V: TRBV7-9
D: TRBD2
J: TRBJ2-2
CDR3: CASRKVVLSSGKNTGELFF
DNA: TGTGCCAGCAGAAAGGTGGTATTGTCTAGCGGTAAGAACACCGGGGAGCTGTTTTTT

size: -
V: TRBV28
D: TRBD1
J: TRBJ2-5
CDR3: CASSPPDRAEETQYF
DNA: TGTGCCAGCAGTCCACCGGACAGGGCCGAAGAGACCCAGTACTTC

size: few
V: TRBV7-2
D: -
J: TRBJ1-1
CDR3: CASSLSYGGVEAFF
DNA: TGTGCCAGCAGCTTAAGTTATGGGGGCGTTGAAGCTTTCTTT

size: -
V: TRBV4-3
D: -
J: TRBJ2-1
CDR3: CASSRGWGSHNEQFF
DNA: TGCGCCAGCAGCCGTGGCTGGGGCAGCCACAATGAGCAGTTCTTC

size: -
V: TRBV5-4
D: TRBD2
J: TRBJ2-7
CDR3: CASSFRLAVPYEQYF
DNA: TGTGCCAGCAGCTTTAGGCTAGCGGTTCCCTACGAGCAGTACTTC

size: -
V: TRBV10-3
D: -
J: TRBJ1-1
CDR3: CANQANMNTEAFF
DNA: TGTGCCAACCAGGCCAATATGAACACTGAAGCTTTCTTT

size: -
V: TRBV29-1
D: -
J: TRBJ1-4
CDR3: CSVDTGKLFF
DNA: TGCAGCGTTGATACGGGAAAACTGTTTTTT

size: once
V: TRBV4-3
D: -
J: TRBJ1-2
CDR3: CASSPASPGNYGYTF
DNA: TGCGCCAGCAGCCCTGCCAGTCCGGGAAACTATGGCTACACCTTC

size: -
V: TRBV30
D: -
J: TRBJ1-1
CDR3: CAWSDLAFSAEAFF
DNA: TGTGCCTGGAGTGACTTAGCGTTCAGCGCTGAAGCTTTCTTT

size: -
V: TRBV7-3
D: -
J: TRBJ2-1
CDR3: CASSLTFAGEQFF
DNA: TGTGCCAGCAGCTTAACTTTCGCGGGGGAGCAGTTCTTC

size: few
V: TRBV2
D: TRBD1
J: TRBJ1-1
CDR3: CASVAQGLNTEAFF
DNA: TGTGCCAGCGTAGCACAGGGGCTGAACACTGAAGCTTTCTTT

size: -
V: TRBV11-2
D: TRBD2
J: TRBJ2-7
CDR3: CASSLRTSGMYEQYF
DNA: TGTGCCAGCAGCCTTCGGACTAGCGGGATGTACGAGCAGTACTTC

size: -
V: TRBV9
D: TRBD1
J: TRBJ2-2
CDR3: CASSVTLGQALLAGELFF
DNA: TGTGCCAGCAGCGTAACTCTGGGACAGGCGCTTCTGGCCGGGGAGCTGTTTTTT